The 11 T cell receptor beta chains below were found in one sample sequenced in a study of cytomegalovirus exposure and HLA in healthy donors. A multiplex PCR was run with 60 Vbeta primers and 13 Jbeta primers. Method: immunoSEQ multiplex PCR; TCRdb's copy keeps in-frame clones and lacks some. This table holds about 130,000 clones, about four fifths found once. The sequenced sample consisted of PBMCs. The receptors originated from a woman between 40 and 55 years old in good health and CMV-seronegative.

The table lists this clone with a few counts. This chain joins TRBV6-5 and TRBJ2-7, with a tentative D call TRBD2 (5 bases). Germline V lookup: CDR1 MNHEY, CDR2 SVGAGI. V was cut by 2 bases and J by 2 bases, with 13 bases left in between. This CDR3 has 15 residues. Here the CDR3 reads CASSYNSDGTYEQYF. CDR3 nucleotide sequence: TGTGCCAGCAGTTACAATAGCGACGGTACCTACGAGCAGTACTTC.

The CDR3 DNA reads TGTGCCAGCAGTCCTGGGGGGTTTCAGCCCCAGCATTTT. Protein product: CASSPGGFQPQHF. The chain couples TRBV27 to TRBJ1-5, with D maybe TRBD1 (5 bases). Germline lookup yields CDR1 MNHEY and CDR2 SMNVEV (reference sequence). V lost 5 bases and J 6 bases, leaving 11 bases between the germline ends. The CDR3 is 13 amino acids.

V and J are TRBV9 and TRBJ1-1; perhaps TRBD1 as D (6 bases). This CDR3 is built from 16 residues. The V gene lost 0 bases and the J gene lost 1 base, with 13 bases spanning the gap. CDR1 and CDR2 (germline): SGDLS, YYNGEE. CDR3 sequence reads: CASSVGPLTGNTEAFF. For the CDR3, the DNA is TGTGCCAGCAGCGTAGGGCCATTGACAGGGAACACTGAAGCTTTCTTT. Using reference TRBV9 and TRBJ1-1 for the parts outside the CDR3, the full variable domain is DSGVTQTPKHLITATGQRVTLRCSPRSGDLSVYWYQQSLDQGLQFLIQYYNGEERAKGNILERFSAQQFPDLHSELNLSSLELGDSALYFCASSVGPLTGNTEAFFGQGTRLTVV.

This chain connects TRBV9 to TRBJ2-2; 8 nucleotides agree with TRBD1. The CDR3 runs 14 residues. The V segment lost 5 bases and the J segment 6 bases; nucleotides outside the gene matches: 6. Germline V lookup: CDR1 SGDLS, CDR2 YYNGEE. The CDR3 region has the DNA TGTGCCAGCAGGGTCGCAGGGGGCGCCGGGGAGCTGTTTTTT. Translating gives CASRVAGGAGELFF.

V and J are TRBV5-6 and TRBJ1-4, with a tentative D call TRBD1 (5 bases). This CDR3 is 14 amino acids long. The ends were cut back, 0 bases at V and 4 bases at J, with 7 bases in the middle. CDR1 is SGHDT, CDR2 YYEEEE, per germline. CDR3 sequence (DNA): TGTGCCAGCAGCTTGGGACAGATTAATGAAAAACTGTTTTTT. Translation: CASSLGQINEKLFF.

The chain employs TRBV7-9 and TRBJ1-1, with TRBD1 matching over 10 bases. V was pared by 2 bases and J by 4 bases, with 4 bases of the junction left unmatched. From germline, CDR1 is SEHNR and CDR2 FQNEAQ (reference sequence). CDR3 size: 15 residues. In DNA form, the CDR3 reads TGTGCCAGCAGCTTACCCTGGACAGGGGGCACTGAAGCTTTCTTT. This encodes CASSLPWTGGTEAFF.

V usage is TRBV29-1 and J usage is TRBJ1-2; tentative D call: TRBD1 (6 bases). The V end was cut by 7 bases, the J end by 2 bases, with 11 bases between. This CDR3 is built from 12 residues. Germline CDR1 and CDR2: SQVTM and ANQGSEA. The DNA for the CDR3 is TGCAGCGCTTCGGGGGGCAACTATGGCTACACCTTC. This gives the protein CSASGGNYGYTF.

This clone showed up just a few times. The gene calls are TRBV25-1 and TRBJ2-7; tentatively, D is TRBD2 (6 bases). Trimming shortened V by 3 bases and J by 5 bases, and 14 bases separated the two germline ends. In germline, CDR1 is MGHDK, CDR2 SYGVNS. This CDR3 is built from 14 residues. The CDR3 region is CASSEGVRGHEQYF. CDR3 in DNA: TGTGCCAGCAGTGAGGGCGTGCGGGGCCACGAGCAGTACTTC.

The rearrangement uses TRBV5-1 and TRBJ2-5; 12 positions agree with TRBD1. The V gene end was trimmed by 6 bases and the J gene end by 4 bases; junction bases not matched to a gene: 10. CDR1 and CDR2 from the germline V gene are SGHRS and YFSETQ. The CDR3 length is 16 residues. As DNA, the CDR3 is TGCGCCAGCACCCCCGGGACAGGGGGCCGTGGAGAGACCCAGTACTTC. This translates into CASTPGTGGRGETQYF.

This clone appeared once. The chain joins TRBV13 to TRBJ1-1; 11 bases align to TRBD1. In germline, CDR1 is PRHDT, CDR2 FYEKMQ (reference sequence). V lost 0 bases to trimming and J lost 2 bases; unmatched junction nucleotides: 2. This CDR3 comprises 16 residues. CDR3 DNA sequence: TGTGCCAGCAGCTTAGGGGGACAGGGGGTCAACACTGAAGCTTTCTTT. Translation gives CASSLGGQGVNTEAFF.

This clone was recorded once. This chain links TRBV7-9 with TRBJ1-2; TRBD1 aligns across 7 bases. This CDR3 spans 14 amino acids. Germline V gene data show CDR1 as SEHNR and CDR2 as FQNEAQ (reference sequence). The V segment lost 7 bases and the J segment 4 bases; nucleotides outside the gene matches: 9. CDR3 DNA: TGTGCCAGCATCAGGACACCAGGGGGCTATGGCTACACCTTC. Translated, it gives CASIRTPGGYGYTF. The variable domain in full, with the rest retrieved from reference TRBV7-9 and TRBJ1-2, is DTGVSQNPRHKITKRGQNVTFRCDPISEHNRLYWYRQTLGQGPEFLTYFQNEAQLEKSRLLSDRFSAERPKGSFSTLEIQRTEQGDSAMYLCASIRTPGGYGYTFGSGTRLTVV.